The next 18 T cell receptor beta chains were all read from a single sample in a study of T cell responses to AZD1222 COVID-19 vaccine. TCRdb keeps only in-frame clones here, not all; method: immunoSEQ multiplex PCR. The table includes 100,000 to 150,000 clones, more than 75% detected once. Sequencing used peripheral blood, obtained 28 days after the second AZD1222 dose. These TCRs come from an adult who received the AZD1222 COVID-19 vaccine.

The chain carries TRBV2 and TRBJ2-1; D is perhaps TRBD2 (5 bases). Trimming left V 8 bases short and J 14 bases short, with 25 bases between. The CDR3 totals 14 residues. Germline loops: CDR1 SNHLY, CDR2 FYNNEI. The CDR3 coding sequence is TGTGCCAGCTCTGGCATAGCGTTTGAAATCGGGGAGTTCTTC. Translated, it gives CASSGIAFEIGEFF.

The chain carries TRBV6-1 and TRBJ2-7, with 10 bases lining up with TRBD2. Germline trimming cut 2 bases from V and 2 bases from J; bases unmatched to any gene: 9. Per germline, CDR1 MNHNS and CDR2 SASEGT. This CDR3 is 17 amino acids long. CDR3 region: CASSELLAGLAAYEQYF. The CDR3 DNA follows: TGTGCCAGCAGTGAACTACTAGCGGGGCTCGCCGCCTACGAGCAGTACTTC.

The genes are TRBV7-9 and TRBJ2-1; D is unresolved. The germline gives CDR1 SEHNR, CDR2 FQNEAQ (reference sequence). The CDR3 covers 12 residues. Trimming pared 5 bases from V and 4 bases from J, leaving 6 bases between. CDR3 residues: CASSNSYNEQFF. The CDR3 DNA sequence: TGTGCCAGCAGCAATTCTTACAATGAGCAGTTCTTC. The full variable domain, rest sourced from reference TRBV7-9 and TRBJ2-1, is DTGVSQNPRHKITKRGQNVTFRCDPISEHNRLYWYRQTLGQGPEFLTYFQNEAQLEKSRLLSDRFSAERPKGSFSTLEIQRTEQGDSAMYLCASSNSYNEQFFGPGTRLTVL.

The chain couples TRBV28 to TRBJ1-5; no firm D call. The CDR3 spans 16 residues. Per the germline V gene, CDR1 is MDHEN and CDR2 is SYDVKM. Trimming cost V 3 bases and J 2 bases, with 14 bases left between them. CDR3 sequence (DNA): TGTGCCAGCAGTTTTCGCGTATATACCGGCAATCAGCCCCAGCATTTT. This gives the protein CASSFRVYTGNQPQHF.

The DNA of the CDR3 is TGTGCCAGCAGCTTGTTCCCGGGGGGCGGTATCTATGGCTACACCTTC. It specifies CASSLFPGGGIYGYTF. This rearrangement joins TRBV5-4 to TRBJ1-2; tentative D call: TRBD1 (6 bases). Trimming removed 1 base at V and 4 bases at J, with 17 bases between. This CDR3 comprises 16 residues. The V gene's germline CDR1 is SGHNT and CDR2 YYREEE (reference sequence).

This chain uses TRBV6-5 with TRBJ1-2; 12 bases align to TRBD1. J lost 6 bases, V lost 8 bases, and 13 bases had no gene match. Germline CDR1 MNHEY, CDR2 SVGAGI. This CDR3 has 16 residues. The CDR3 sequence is CASGFTGQGAPDGYTF. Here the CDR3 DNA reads TGTGCCAGCGGTTTTACGGGACAGGGGGCGCCGGATGGCTACACCTTC.

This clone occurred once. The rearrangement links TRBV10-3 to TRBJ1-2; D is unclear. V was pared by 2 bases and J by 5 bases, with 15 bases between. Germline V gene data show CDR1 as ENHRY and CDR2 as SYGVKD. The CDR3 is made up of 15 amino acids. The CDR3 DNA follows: TGTGCCATCAGTGAGCTCGACCCTATCTCTTATGGCTACACCTTC. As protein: CAISELDPISYGYTF.

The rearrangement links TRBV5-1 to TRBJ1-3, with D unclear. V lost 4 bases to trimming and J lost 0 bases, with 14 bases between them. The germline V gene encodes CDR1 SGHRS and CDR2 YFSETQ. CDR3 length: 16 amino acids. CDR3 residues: CASSPTGPSSGNTIYF. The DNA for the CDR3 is TGCGCCAGCAGCCCCACCGGACCATCCTCTGGAAACACCATATATTTT.

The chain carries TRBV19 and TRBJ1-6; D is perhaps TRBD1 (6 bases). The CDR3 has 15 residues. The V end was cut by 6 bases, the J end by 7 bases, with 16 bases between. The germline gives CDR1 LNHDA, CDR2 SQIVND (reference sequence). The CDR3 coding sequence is TGTGCCAGTAGCAAATACGACAGGAGAAATTCACCCCTCCACTTT. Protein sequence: CASSKYDRRNSPLHF.

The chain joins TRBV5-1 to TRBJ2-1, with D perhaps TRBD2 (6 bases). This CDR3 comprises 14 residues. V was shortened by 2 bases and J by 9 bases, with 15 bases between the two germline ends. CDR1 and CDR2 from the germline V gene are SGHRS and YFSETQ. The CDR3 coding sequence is TGCGCCAGCAGCTTACTCCCGGGAGTGGGTGAGCAGTTCTTC. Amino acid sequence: CASSLLPGVGEQFF.

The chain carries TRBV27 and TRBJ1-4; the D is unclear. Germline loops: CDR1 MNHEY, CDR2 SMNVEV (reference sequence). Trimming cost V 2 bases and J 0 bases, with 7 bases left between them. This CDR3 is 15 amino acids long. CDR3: CASSLGVATNEKLFF. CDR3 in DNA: TGTGCCAGCAGTTTAGGGGTAGCAACTAATGAAAAACTGTTTTTT. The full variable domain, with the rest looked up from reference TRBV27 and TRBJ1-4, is EAQVTQNPRYLITVTGKKLTVTCSQNMNHEYMSWYRQDPGLGLRQIYYSMNVEVTDKGDVPEGYKVSRKEKRNFPLILESPSPNQTSLYFCASSLGVATNEKLFFGSGTQLSVL.

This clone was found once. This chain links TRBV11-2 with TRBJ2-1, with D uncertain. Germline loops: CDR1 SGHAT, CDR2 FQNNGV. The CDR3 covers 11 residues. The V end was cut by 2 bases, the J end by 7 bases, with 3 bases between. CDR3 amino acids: CASSLTNEQFF. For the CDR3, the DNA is TGTGCCAGCAGCTTAACTAATGAGCAGTTCTTC.

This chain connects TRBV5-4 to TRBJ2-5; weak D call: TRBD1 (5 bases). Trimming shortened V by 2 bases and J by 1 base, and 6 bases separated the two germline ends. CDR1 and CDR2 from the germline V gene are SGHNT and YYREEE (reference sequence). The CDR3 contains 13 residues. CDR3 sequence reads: CASSLQVQETQYF. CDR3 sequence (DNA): TGTGCCAGCAGCTTACAGGTCCAAGAGACCCAGTACTTC.

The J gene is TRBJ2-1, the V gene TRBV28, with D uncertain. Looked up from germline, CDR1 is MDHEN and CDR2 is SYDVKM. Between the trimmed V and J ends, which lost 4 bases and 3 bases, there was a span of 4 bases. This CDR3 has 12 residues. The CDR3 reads CASSWGYNEQFF. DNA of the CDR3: TGTGCCAGCAGTTGGGGCTACAATGAGCAGTTCTTC.

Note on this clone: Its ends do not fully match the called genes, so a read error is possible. The CDR3 region is CASSEVETYGYTF. As DNA, the CDR3 is TGTGCCAGCAGCGAAGTCGAGACCTATGGCTACACCTTC. The chain employs TRBV2 and TRBJ1-2; D gene ambiguous. Germline-derived CDR1 and CDR2 are SNHLY and FYNNEI. This CDR3 region has 13 residues.

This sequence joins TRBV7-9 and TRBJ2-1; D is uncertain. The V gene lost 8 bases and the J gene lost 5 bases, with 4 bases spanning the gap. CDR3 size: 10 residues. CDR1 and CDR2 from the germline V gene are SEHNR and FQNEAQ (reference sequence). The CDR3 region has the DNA TGTGCCAGCGGTCACAATGAGCAGTTCTTC. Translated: CASGHNEQFF.

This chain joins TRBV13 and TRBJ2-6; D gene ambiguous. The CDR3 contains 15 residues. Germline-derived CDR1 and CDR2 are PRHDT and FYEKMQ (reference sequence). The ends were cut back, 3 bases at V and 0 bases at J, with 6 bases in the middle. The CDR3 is CASSFYGSGANVLTF. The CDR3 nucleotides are TGTGCCAGCAGCTTTTATGGCTCTGGGGCCAACGTCCTGACTTTC.

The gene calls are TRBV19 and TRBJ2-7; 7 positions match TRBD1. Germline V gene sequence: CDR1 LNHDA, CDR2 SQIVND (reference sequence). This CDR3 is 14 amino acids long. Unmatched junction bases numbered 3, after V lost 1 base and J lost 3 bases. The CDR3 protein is CASSIAGGDYEQYF. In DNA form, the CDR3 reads TGTGCCAGTAGTATAGCAGGGGGTGACTACGAGCAGTACTTC.